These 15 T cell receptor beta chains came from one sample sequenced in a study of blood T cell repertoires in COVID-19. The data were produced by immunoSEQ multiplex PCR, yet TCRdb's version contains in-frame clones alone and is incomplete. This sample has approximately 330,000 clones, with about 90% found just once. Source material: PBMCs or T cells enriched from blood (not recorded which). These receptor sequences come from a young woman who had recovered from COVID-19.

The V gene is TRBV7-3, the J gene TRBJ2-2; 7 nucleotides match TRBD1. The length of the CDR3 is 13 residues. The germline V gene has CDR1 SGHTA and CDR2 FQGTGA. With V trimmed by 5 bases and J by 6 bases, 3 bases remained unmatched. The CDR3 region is CASSPTGSGELFF. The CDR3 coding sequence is TGTGCCAGCAGCCCGACAGGGTCCGGGGAGCTGTTTTTT.

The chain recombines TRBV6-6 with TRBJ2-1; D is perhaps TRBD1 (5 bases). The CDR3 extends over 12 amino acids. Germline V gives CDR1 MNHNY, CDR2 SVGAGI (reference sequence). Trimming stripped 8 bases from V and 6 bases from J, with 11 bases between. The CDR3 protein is CASGSQGNEQFF. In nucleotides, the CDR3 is TGTGCCAGCGGCTCCCAGGGCAATGAGCAGTTCTTC.

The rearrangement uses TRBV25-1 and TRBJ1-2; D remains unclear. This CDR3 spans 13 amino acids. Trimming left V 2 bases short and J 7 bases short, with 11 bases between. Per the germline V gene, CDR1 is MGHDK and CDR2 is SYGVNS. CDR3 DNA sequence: TGTGCCAGCAGTGAAGCATTAGGGAGTGGCTACACCTTC. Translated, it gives CASSEALGSGYTF.

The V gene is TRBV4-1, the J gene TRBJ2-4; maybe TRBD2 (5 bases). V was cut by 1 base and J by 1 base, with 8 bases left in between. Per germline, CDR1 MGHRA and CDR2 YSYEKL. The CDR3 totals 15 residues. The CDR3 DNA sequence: TGCGCCAGCAGCCAAGGCGGGCGGGCCAAAAACATTCAGTACTTC. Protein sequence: CASSQGGRAKNIQYF.

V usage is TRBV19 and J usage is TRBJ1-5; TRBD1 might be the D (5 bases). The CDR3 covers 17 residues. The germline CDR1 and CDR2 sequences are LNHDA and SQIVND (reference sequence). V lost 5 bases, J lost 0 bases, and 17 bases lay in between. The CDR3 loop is CASSVGTAGHSNQPQHF. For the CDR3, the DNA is TGTGCCAGTAGTGTAGGGACGGCGGGGCATAGCAATCAGCCCCAGCATTTT.

CDR3 sequence reads: CASSQETGPNTEAFF. CDR3 in DNA: TGCGCCAGCAGCCAGGAGACAGGGCCGAACACTGAAGCTTTCTTT. The rearrangement links TRBV4-3 to TRBJ1-1; TRBD1 matches 7 bases. CDR1 and CDR2 (germline): LGHNA, YSLEER. The CDR3 loop spans 15 amino acids. V gave up 3 bases and J gave up 1 base; unmatched junction bases: 5.

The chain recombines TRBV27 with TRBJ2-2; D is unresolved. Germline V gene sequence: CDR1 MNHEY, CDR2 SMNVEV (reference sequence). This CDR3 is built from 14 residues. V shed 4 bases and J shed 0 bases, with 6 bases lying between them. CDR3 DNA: TGTGCCAGCAGTTATCGGGCGAACACCGGGGAGCTGTTTTTT. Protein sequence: CASSYRANTGELFF.

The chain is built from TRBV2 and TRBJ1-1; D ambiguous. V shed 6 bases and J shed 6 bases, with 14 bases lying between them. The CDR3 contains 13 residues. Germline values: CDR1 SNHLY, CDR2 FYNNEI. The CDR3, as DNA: TGTGCCAGCAGGGCCGAGGGTAGCGCTGAAGCTTTCTTT. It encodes CASRAEGSAEAFF.

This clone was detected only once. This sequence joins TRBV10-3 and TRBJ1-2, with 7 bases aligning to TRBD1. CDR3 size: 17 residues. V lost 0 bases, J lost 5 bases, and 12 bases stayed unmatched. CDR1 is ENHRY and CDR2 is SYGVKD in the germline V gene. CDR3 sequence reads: CAISESTPGQSLYGYTF. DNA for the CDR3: TGTGCCATCAGTGAGTCGACTCCGGGACAGAGCCTATATGGCTACACCTTC.

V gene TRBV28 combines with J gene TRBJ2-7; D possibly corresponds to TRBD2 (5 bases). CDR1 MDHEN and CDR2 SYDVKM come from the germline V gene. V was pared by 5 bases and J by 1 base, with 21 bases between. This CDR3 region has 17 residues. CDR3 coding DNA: TGTGCCAGCAGTACGACGAGGGCTGGGAAGGGTTCCTACGAGCAGTACTTC. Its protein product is CASSTTRAGKGSYEQYF.

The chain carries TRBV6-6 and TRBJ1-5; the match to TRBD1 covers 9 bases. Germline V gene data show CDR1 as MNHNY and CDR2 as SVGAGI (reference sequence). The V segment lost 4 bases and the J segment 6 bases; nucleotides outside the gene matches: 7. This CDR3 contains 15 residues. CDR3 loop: CASSWTGTGSQPQHF. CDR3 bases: TGTGCCAGCAGTTGGACCGGGACAGGGAGTCAGCCCCAGCATTTT.

The CDR3 nucleotides are TGTGCCAGCAGCTTAGAGCGTTGGAACACCGGGGAGCTGTTTTTT. It codes for CASSLERWNTGELFF. This sequence joins TRBV7-2 and TRBJ2-2; D not resolved. CDR1 is SGHTA, CDR2 FQGNSA, per germline. CDR3 length: 15 residues. V was clipped by 1 base and J by 1 base, with 7 bases between them.

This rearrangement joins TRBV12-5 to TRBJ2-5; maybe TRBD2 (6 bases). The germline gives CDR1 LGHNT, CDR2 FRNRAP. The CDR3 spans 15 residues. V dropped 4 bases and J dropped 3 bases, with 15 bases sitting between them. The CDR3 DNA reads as TGTGCTAGTGGTTCCGACGGGGGTAGAAAAGAGACCCAGTACTTC. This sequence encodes CASGSDGGRKETQYF.

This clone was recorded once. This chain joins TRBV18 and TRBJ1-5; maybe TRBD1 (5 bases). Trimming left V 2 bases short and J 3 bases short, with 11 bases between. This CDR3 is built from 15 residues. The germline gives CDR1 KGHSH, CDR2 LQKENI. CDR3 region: CASSPAGHVNQPQHF. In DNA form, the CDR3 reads TGTGCCAGCTCACCAGCAGGGCACGTCAATCAGCCCCAGCATTTT.

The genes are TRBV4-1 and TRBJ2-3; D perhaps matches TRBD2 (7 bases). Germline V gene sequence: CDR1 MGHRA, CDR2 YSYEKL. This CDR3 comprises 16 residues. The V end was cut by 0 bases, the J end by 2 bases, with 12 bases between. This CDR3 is CASSQEIGGATDTQYF. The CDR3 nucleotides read TGCGCCAGCAGCCAAGAAATAGGGGGGGCCACAGATACGCAGTATTTT.